This T cell receptor beta chain was sequenced for a study of early T cells in non-severe SARS-CoV-2 infection. Regarding the study as a whole: There was a bias toward anti-spike CD8 responses in VDJdb matching, which missed private and CD4 specificities.

This clonotype occurred once. Its antigen is undetermined. Just one base apart from a much larger clone, this may be a read error. One entry per CDR3 protein, called by TCRdb with MiXCR from the 5' RACE reads. Here the sample spans over 75,000 distinct CDR3 sequences, just under 15% being singletons. Deletions cut 8 bases from V and 5 bases from J, with 12 bases between. The CDR3 sequence is 12 residues long. The germline gives CDR1 SQVTM, CDR2 ANQGSEA. The sequence derives from an adult who was a healthcare worker with PCR-confirmed SARS-CoV-2 infection or an uninfected control (not recorded which). The chain employs TRBV29-1 and TRBJ2-2; D is ambiguous. Specimen: whole blood. DNA for the CDR3: TGCAGCCCTGGGCACGGGACCGGGGAGCTGTTTTTT. This codes for CSPGHGTGELFF.